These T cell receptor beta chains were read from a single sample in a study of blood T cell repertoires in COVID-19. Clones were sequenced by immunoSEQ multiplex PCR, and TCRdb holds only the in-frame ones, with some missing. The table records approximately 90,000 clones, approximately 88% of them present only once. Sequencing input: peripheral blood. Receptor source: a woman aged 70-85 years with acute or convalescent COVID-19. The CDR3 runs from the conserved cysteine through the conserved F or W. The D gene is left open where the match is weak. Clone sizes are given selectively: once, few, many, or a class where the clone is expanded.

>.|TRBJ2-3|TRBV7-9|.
CATSRASGTDTQYF
TGTGCCACGTCCCGGGCTAGCGGCACAGATACGCAGTATTTT
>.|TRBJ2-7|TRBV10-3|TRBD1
CAIKGDRGRNEQYF
TGTGCCATCAAAGGGGACAGGGGCAGGAACGAGCAGTACTTC
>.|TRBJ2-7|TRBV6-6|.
CASRADSYSSYEQYF
TGTGCCAGCAGGGCGGACAGTTACAGCTCCTACGAGCAGTACTTC
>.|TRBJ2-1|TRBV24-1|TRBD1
CATSDIDRGGEQFF
TGTGCCACCAGTGATATCGACAGGGGTGGTGAGCAGTTCTTC
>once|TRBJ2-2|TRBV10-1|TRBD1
CASRQGISTGELFF
TGCGCCAGCAGACAGGGGATTAGCACCGGGGAGCTGTTTTTT
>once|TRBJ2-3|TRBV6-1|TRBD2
CASSEVMGGSTDTQYF
TGTGCCAGCAGTGAAGTGATGGGGGGGAGCACAGATACGCAGTATTTT
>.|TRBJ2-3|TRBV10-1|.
CASSYGQPDTDTQYF
TGCGCCAGCAGTTACGGACAGCCGGACACAGATACGCAGTATTTT
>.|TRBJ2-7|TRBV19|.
CASSNQVNYEQYF
TGTGCCAGTAGTAACCAGGTTAACTACGAGCAGTACTTC
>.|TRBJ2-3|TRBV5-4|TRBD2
CASSPRQRGGSTDTQYF
TGTGCCAGCAGCCCACGACAGCGGGGGGGGAGCACAGATACGCAGTATTTT
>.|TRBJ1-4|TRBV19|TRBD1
CASRDTGTGREKLFF
TGTGCCAGTAGGGACACCGGGACAGGGCGTGAAAAACTGTTTTTT
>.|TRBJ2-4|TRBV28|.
CASGELVAKNIQYF
TGTGCCAGCGGGGAGCTAGTAGCCAAAAACATTCAGTACTTC
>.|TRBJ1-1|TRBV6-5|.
CASSYTGPRVEAFF
TGTGCCAGCAGTTACACGGGCCCGAGGGTTGAAGCTTTCTTT
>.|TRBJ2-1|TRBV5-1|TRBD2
CASSLFPRGAGDYNEQFF
TGCGCCAGCAGCTTGTTCCCCAGAGGAGCGGGGGACTACAATGAGCAGTTCTTC
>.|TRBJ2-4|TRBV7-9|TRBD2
CASSPGGPKNIQYF
TGTGCCAGCAGCCCGGGGGGGCCCAAAAACATTCAGTACTTC
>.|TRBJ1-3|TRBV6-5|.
CASKDSPGNTIYF
TGTGCCAGCAAGGACAGCCCTGGAAACACCATATATTTT
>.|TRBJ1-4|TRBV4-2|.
CASSPSNEKLFF
TGTGCCAGCAGCCCCAGTAATGAAAAACTGTTTTTT
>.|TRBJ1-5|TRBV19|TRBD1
CASSIGGGGNQPQHF
TGTGCCAGTAGTATAGGAGGGGGCGGCAATCAGCCCCAGCATTTT
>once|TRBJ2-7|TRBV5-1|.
CASSLSGWGYEQYF
TGCGCCAGCAGCTTGAGCGGGTGGGGCTACGAGCAGTACTTC
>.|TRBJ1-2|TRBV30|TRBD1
CAWKSKDRGERGYTF
TGTGCCTGGAAATCTAAGGACAGGGGGGAGCGTGGCTACACCTTC
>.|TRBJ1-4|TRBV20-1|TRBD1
CSASQNRGATNEKLFF
TGCAGTGCTAGTCAGAACAGGGGGGCAACTAATGAAAAACTGTTTTTT
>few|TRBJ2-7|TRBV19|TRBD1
CASSMGTGTYEQYF
TGTGCCAGTAGTATGGGGACAGGGACCTACGAGCAGTACTTC
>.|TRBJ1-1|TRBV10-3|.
CAISDRGNTEAFF
TGTGCCATCAGTGATAGGGGTAACACTGAAGCTTTCTTT
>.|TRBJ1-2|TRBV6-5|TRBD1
CASSAGTGPRDGYTF
TGTGCCAGCAGCGCCGGGACAGGCCCAAGGGATGGCTACACCTTC
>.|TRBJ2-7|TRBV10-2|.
CASSVALAGSYEQYF
TGCGCCAGCAGTGTGGCGCTGGCGGGCTCCTACGAGCAGTACTTC
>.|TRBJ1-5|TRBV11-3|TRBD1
CASSFDTGGNQPQHF
TGTGCCAGCAGTTTCGATACAGGGGGTAATCAGCCCCAGCATTTT
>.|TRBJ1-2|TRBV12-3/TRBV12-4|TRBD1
CASSDRGNYGYTF
TGTGCCAGCAGCGACAGGGGGAACTATGGCTACACCTTC
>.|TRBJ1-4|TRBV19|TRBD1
CASRRDPRGNEKLFF
TGTGCCAGTAGGCGAGACCCCAGGGGGAATGAAAAACTGTTTTTT
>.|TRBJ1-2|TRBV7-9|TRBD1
CASSPTGEGYGYTF
TGTGCCAGCAGCCCCACAGGGGAAGGCTATGGCTACACCTTC
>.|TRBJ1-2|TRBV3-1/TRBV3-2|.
CATGAAGYGYTF
TGTGCTACCGGCGCCGCGGGCTATGGCTACACCTTC
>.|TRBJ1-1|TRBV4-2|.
CASSQVSFQGGLNTEAFF
TGTGCCAGCAGCCAAGTGTCATTCCAGGGAGGACTAAACACTGAAGCTTTCTTT
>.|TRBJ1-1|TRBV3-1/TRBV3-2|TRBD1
CASSRRMAVDRGVWTEAFF
TGTGCCAGCAGCAGGAGGATGGCAGTGGACAGGGGTGTCTGGACTGAAGCTTTCTTT
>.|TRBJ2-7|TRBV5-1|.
CASREGTGRYEQYF
TGCGCCAGCCGCGAAGGGACTGGACGCTACGAGCAGTACTTC
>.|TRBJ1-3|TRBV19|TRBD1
CASRQGGTSGNTIYF
TGTGCCAGCCGACAGGGGGGAACTTCTGGAAACACCATATATTTT
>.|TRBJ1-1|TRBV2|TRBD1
CASRDRANTEAFF
TGTGCCAGCAGGGACAGGGCGAACACTGAAGCTTTCTTT
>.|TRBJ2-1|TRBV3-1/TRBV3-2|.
CASSQDLAEYNEQFF
TGTGCCAGCAGCCAAGATCTAGCAGAGTACAATGAGCAGTTCTTC
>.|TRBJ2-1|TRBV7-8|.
CASSLASRAGNEQFF
TGTGCCAGCAGCTTAGCGAGCAGGGCCGGCAATGAGCAGTTCTTC
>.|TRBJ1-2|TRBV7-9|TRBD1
CASSLSGTGGIGYTF
TGTGCCAGCAGCTTATCCGGGACAGGGGGCATAGGCTACACCTTC
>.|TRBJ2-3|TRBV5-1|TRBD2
CASSSVTGGRTDTQYF
TGCGCCAGCAGCTCGGTTACGGGAGGAAGGACAGATACGCAGTATTTT
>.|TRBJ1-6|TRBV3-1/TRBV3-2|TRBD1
CASSTGATNSPLHF
TGTGCCAGCAGTACAGGGGCCACGAATTCACCCCTCCACTTT
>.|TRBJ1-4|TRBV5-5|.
CASSLEAGAFKLFF
TGTGCCAGCAGCTTGGAAGCAGGGGCCTTTAAACTGTTTTTT
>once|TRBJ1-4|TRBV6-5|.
CASKGGGGGEKLFF
TGTGCCAGCAAGGGAGGGGGAGGAGGTGAAAAACTGTTTTTT
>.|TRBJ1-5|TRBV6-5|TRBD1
CAVQGAWNQPQHF
TGTGCCGTACAGGGGGCTTGGAATCAGCCCCAGCATTTT
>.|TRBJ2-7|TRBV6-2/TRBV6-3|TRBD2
CASSYAGLGGYEQYF
TGTGCCAGCAGTTACGCGGGACTAGGGGGCTACGAGCAGTACTTC
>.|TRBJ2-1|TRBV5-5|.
CASSLWQGPYNEQFF
TGTGCCAGCAGCCTGTGGCAGGGGCCCTACAATGAGCAGTTCTTC
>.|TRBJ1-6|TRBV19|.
CASNSMASPLHF
TGTGCCAGTAACAGCATGGCTTCACCCCTCCACTTT
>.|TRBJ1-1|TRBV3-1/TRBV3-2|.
CASSQFFTGNTEAFF
TGTGCCAGCAGCCAATTTTTTACAGGGAACACTGAAGCTTTCTTT